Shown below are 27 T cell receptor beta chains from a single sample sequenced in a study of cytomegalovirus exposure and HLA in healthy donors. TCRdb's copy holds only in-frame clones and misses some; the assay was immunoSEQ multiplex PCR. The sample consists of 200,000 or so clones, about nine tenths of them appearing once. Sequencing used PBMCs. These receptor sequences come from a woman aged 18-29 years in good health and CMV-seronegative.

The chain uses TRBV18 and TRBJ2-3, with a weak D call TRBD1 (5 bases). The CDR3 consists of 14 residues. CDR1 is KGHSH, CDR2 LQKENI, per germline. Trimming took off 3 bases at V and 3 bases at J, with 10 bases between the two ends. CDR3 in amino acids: CASSPRVWTDTQYF. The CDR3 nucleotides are TGTGCCAGCTCACCCAGGGTTTGGACAGATACGCAGTATTTT.

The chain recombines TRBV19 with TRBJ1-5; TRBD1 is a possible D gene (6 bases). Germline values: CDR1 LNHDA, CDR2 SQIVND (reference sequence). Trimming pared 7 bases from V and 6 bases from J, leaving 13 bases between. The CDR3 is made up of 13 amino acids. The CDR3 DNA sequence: TGTGCCAGTAAGAGGGACATCGCTCAGCCCCAGCATTTT. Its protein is CASKRDIAQPQHF.

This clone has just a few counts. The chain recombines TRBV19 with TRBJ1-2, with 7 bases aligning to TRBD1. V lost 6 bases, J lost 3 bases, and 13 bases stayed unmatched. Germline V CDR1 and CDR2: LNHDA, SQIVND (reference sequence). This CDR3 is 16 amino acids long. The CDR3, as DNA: TGTGCCAGTAGGACAGGGAGGTCTACGTACGACTATGGCTACACCTTC. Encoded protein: CASRTGRSTYDYGYTF.

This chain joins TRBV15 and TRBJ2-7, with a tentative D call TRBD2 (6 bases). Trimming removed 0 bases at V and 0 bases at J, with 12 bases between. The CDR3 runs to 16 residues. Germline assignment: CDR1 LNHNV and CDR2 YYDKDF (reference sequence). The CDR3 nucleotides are TGTGCCACCAGCAGAGAGCGGCTAGCGACCTCCTACGAGCAGTACTTC. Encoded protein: CATSRERLATSYEQYF.

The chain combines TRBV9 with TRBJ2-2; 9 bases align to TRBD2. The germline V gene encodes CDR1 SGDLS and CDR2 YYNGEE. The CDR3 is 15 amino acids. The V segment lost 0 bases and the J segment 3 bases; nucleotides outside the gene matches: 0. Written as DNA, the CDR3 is TGTGCCAGCAGCGTAGGACTAGCGGACACCGGGGAGCTGTTTTTT. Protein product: CASSVGLADTGELFF. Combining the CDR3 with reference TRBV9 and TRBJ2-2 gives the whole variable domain DSGVTQTPKHLITATGQRVTLRCSPRSGDLSVYWYQQSLDQGLQFLIQYYNGEERAKGNILERFSAQQFPDLHSELNLSSLELGDSALYFCASSVGLADTGELFFGEGSRLTVL.

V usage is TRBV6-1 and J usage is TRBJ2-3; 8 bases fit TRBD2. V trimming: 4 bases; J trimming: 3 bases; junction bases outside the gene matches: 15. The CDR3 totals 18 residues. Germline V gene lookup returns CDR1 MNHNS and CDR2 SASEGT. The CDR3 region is CASSVLLPSGRGTDTQYF. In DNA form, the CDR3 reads TGTGCCAGCAGTGTCCTCCTTCCGAGCGGGAGAGGTACAGATACGCAGTATTTT.

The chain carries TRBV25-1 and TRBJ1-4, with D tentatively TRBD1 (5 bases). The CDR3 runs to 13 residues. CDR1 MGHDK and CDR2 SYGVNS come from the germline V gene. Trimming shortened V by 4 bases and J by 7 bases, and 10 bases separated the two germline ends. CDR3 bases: TGTGCCAGCAGTGGACAGAATAGTGAAAAACTGTTTTTT. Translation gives CASSGQNSEKLFF.

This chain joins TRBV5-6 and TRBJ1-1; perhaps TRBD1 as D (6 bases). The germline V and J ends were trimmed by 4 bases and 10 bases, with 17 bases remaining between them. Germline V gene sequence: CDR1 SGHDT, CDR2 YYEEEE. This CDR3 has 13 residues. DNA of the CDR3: TGTGCCAGCAGCCTTTCCCGGGACATTTCAGCTTTCTTT. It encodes CASSLSRDISAFF. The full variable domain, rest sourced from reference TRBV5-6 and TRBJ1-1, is DAGVTQSPTHLIKTRGQQVTLRCSPKSGHDTVSWYQQALGQGPQFIFQYYEEEERQRGNFPDRFSGHQFPNYSSELNVNALLLGDSALYLCASSLSRDISAFFGQGTRLTVV.

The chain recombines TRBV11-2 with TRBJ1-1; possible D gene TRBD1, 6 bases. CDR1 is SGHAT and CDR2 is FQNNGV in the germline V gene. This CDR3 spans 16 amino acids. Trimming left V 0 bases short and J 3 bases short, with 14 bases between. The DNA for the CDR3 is TGTGCCAGCAGCTTAGAAGTGACAGGTCGCGACACTGAAGCTTTCTTT. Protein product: CASSLEVTGRDTEAFF.

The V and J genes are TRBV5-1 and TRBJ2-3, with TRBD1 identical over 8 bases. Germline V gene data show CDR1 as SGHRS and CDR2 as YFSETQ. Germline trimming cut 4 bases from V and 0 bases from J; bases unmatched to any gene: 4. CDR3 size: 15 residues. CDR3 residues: CASSAWDRSTDTQYF. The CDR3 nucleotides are TGCGCCAGCAGCGCCTGGGACAGGAGCACAGATACGCAGTATTTT.

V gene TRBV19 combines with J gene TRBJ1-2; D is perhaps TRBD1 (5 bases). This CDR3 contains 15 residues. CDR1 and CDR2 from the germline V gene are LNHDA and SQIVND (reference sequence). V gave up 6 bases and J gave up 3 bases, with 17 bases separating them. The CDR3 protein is CASRVKPDRDYGYTF. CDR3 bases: TGTGCCAGTAGAGTAAAACCCGACAGAGACTATGGCTACACCTTC.

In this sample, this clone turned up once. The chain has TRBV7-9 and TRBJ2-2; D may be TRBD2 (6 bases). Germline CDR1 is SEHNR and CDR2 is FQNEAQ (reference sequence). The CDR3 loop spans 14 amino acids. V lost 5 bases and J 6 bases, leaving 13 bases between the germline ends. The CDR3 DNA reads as TGTGCCAGCAGCGATCCGACTAGTCCCGGGGAGCTGTTTTTT. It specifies CASSDPTSPGELFF.

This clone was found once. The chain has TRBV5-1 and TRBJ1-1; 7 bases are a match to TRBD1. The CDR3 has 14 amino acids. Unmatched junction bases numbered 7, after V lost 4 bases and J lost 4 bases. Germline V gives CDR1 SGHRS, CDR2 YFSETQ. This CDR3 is CASSQGGSGTEAFF. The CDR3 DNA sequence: TGCGCCAGCAGCCAGGGGGGCTCAGGCACTGAAGCTTTCTTT.

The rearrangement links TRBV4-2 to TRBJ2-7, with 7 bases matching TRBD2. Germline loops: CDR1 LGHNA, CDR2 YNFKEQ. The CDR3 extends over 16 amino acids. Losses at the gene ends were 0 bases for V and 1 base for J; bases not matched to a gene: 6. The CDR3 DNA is TGTGCCAGCAGCCAAGAGGGGGGGTCAGGATCCTACGAGCAGTACTTC. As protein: CASSQEGGSGSYEQYF.

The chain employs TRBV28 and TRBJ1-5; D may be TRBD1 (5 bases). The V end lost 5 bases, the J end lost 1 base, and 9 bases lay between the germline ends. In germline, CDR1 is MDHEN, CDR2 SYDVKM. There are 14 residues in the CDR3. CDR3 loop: CASSRRGSNQPQHF. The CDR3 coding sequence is TGTGCCAGCAGTCGAAGGGGAAGCAATCAGCCCCAGCATTTT.

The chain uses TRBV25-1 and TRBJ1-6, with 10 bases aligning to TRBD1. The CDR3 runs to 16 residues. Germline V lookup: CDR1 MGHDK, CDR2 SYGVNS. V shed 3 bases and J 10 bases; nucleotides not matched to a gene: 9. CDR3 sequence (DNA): TGTGCCAGCAGTGAGTCCGGGACAGGGGTTTGGTCACCCCTCCACTTT. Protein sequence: CASSESGTGVWSPLHF. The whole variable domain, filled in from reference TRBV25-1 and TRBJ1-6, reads EADIYQTPRYLVIGTGKKITLECSQTMGHDKMYWYQQDPGMELHLIHYSYGVNSTEKGDLSSESTVSRIRTEHFPLTLESARPSHTSQYLCASSESGTGVWSPLHFGNGTRLTVT.

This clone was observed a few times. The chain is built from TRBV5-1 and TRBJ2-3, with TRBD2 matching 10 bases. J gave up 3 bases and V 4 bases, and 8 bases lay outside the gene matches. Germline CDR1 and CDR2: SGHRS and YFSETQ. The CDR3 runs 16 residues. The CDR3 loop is CASSGIAGGGTDTQYF. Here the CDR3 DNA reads TGCGCCAGCAGCGGGATAGCGGGAGGCGGGACAGATACGCAGTATTTT.

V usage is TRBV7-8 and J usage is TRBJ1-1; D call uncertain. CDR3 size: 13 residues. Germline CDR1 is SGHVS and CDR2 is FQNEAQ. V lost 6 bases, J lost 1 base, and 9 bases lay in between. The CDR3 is CASSSGGNTEAFF. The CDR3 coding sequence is TGTGCCAGCAGTTCGGGAGGGAACACTGAAGCTTTCTTT.

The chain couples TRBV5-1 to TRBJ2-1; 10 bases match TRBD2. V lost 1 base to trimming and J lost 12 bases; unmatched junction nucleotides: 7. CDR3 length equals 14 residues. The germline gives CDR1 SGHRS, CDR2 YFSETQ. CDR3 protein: CASSLTSGIIGQFF. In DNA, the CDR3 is TGCGCCAGCAGCTTGACTAGCGGGATAATAGGGCAGTTCTTC.

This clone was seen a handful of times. The CDR3 DNA reads as TGTGCCAGCTCACCTGGACAGATCAGCCACGAGCAGTACTTC. Translating it yields CASSPGQISHEQYF. The chain carries TRBV18 and TRBJ2-7; maybe TRBD1 (6 bases). Per germline, CDR1 KGHSH and CDR2 LQKENI. V was shortened by 3 bases and J by 5 bases, with 14 bases between the two germline ends. CDR3 length equals 14 residues.

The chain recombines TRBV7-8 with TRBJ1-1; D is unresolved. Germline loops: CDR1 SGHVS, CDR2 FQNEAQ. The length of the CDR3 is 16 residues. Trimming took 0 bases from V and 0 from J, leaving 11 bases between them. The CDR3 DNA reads TGTGCCAGCAGCTTAGCGCCTGGCGGCCTGAACACTGAAGCTTTCTTT. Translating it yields CASSLAPGGLNTEAFF.

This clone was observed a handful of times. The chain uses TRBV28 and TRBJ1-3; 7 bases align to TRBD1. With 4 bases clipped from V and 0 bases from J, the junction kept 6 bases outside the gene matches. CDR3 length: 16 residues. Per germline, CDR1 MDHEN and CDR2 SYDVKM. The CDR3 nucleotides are TGTGCCAGCAGTTATGGGGGACAGAGCTCTGGAAACACCATATATTTT. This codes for CASSYGGQSSGNTIYF. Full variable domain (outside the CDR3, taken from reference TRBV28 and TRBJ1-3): DVKVTQSSRYLVKRTGEKVFLECVQDMDHENMFWYRQDPGLGLRLIYFSYDVKMKEKGDIPEGYSVSREKKERFSLILESASTNQTSMYLCASSYGGQSSGNTIYFGEGSWLTVV.

CDR3 DNA sequence: TGTGCCAGCAGCAGGCAGGGAGAAGCTTTCTTT. This encodes CASSRQGEAFF. The chain links TRBV6-5 to TRBJ1-1; tentative D call: TRBD1 (5 bases). Germline CDR1 MNHEY, CDR2 SVGAGI. V was cut by 6 bases and J by 8 bases, with 10 bases left in between. This CDR3 comprises 11 residues.

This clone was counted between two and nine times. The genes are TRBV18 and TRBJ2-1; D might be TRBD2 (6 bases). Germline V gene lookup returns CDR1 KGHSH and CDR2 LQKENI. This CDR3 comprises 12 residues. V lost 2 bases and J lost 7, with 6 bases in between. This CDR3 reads CASSPGRNEQFF. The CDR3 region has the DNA TGTGCCAGCTCACCAGGGAGGAATGAGCAGTTCTTC.

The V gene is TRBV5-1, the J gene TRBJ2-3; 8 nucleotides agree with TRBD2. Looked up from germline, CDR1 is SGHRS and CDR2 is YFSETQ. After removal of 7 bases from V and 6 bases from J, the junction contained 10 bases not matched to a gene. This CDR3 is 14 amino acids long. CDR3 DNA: TGCGCCAGCTCCCCGGGGGGGGCGAGGGATACGCAGTATTTT. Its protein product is CASSPGGARDTQYF. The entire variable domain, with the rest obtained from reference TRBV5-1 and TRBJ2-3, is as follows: KAGVTQTPRYLIKTRGQQVTLSCSPISGHRSVSWYQQTPGQGLQFLFEYFSETQRNKGNFPGRFSGRQFSNSRSEMNVSTLELGDSALYLCASSPGGARDTQYFGPGTRLTVL.

The CDR3 sequence is CASSLLTVVPTEAFF. The CDR3 DNA sequence: TGTGCCAGCAGCTTACTTACAGTTGTTCCCACTGAAGCTTTCTTT. V gene TRBV7-9 combines with J gene TRBJ1-1; D not resolved. V was clipped by 2 bases and J by 4 bases, with 14 bases between them. This CDR3 is built from 15 residues. Germline V gene data show CDR1 as SEHNR and CDR2 as FQNEAQ (reference sequence).

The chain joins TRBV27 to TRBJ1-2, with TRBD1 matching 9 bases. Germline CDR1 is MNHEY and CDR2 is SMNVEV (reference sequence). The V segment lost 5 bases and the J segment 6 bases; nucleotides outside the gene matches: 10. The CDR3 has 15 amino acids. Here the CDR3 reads CASSPPGTGFDGYTF. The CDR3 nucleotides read TGTGCCAGCAGTCCACCCGGGACAGGGTTTGATGGCTACACCTTC.